Each of the 20 T cell receptor beta chains below was sequenced from the same sample in a study of control samples from healthy donors and cancer patients. The repertoire was sequenced with immunoSEQ multiplex PCR; TCRdb's copy has only in-frame clones and lacks some. This repertoire shows 60,000 to 100,000 clones, 70% to 90% found once; its top ten account for 6.5% to 7.5%. The sequenced sample was blood. Every receptor here comes from a man aged 50-60 years in good health.

The rearrangement uses TRBV6-5 and TRBJ1-4; D might be TRBD1 (5 bases). This CDR3 spans 13 amino acids. Trimming left V 5 bases short and J 9 bases short, with 13 bases between. Germline CDR1 and CDR2: MNHEY and SVGAGI. The CDR3 reads CASSNLRTQKLFF. The CDR3 region has the DNA TGTGCCAGCAGTAACCTAAGGACACAAAAACTGTTTTTT.

The chain combines TRBV27 with TRBJ1-2; D is unclear. Germline loops: CDR1 MNHEY, CDR2 SMNVEV (reference sequence). With 6 bases removed from V and 1 base from J, the gap between germline ends came to 12 bases. The length of the CDR3 is 14 residues. Here the CDR3 DNA reads TGTGCCAGCAGCTCCCATGGCGATAACTATGGCTACACCTTC. Its protein is CASSSHGDNYGYTF.

The rearrangement uses TRBV14 and TRBJ2-7, with D possibly TRBD1 on 5 matching bases. V lost 0 bases and J 2 bases, leaving 8 bases between the germline ends. CDR1 is SGHDN, CDR2 FVKESK, per germline. The CDR3 extends over 14 amino acids. The CDR3 reads CASSQDAGPYEQYF. CDR3 DNA sequence: TGTGCCAGCAGCCAAGATGCAGGGCCCTACGAGCAGTACTTC.

The gene calls are TRBV18 and TRBJ1-5, with TRBD1 as a possible D gene (6 bases). CDR3 length equals 13 residues. Trimming left V 4 bases short and J 5 bases short, with 9 bases between. Germline lookup yields CDR1 KGHSH and CDR2 LQKENI. The CDR3 bases are TGTGCCAGCTCACAGGGACATTATCAGCCCCAGCATTTT. Protein product: CASSQGHYQPQHF.

The J gene is TRBJ2-1, the V gene TRBV4-1; D is uncertain. Germline CDR1 and CDR2: MGHRA and YSYEKL. This CDR3 region has 9 residues. Trimming cost V 5 bases and J 14 bases, with 7 bases left between them. CDR3 loop: CASSALKFF. The CDR3 DNA follows: TGCGCCAGCAGCGCCCTTAAGTTCTTC.

V usage is TRBV21-1 and J usage is TRBJ1-5; the D segment call TRBD1 is taken from the table without a DNA check. TRBV21-1 is given as a pseudogene. The CDR3 covers 15 residues. The CDR3 here is CASSSRDRAPQPQHF. In nucleotides, the CDR3 is TGTGCCAGCAGCAGTCGGGACAGGGCTCCGCAGCCCCAGCATTTT.

This rearrangement joins TRBV12-3 or TRBV12-4 to TRBJ2-7; D is uncertain. V shed 8 bases and J shed 5 bases, with 10 bases lying between them. This CDR3 contains 11 residues. The CDR3 spells CASGRLDEQYF. The CDR3 DNA is TGTGCCAGCGGGCGGTTGGACGAGCAGTACTTC.

Concerning this clone itself: At the DNA level, this CDR3 is encoded by other sequences in the same sample as well. In nucleotides, the CDR3 is TGTGCCAGCAGCTTGGGGGGGAACTATGGCTACACCTTC. Protein: CASSLGGNYGYTF. J is TRBJ1-2 and V is TRBV12-3 or TRBV12-4; TRBD1 might be the D (5 bases). This CDR3 spans 13 amino acids. V was clipped by 6 bases and J by 2 bases, with 10 bases between them.

The chain uses TRBV7-2 and TRBJ2-7; D not certain. Deletions cut 6 bases from V and 2 bases from J, with 14 bases between. Germline V gene sequence: CDR1 SGHTA, CDR2 FQGNSA. There are 14 residues in the CDR3. The CDR3 here is CASRPTVGPYEQYF. CDR3 DNA sequence: TGTGCCAGCAGACCTACGGTAGGGCCCTACGAGCAGTACTTC.

This clone has just a few counts. This sequence joins TRBV24-1 and TRBJ1-2; D ambiguous. The CDR3 has 14 residues. V was cut by 4 bases and J by 3 bases, with 11 bases left in between. Germline lookup yields CDR1 KGHDR and CDR2 SFDVKD. CDR3 DNA: TGTGCCACCAGTGACCCCGGGCTCGACTATGGCTACACCTTC. Protein: CATSDPGLDYGYTF.

The gene calls are TRBV5-6 and TRBJ2-1; TRBD1 agrees at 10 bases. Germline CDR1 and CDR2: SGHDT and YYEEEE. The J segment lost 7 bases and the V segment lost 4 bases, leaving 5 bases of the junction unmatched. This CDR3 is 14 amino acids long. The CDR3 region is CASSPGQGKNEQFF. CDR3 DNA: TGTGCCAGCAGCCCGGGACAGGGGAAGAATGAGCAGTTCTTC.

The gene calls are TRBV7-9 and TRBJ1-3, with D uncertain. The germline gives CDR1 SEHNR, CDR2 FQNEAQ (reference sequence). V gave up 1 base and J gave up 4 bases, with 5 bases separating them. CDR3 size: 13 residues. CDR3 DNA sequence: TGTGCCAGCAGCTTAGGAGTAGGAAACACCATATATTTT. Translated, it gives CASSLGVGNTIYF.

J is TRBJ1-5 and V is TRBV3-1 (or the pseudogene TRBV3-2), with D tentatively TRBD1 (5 bases). The V gene's germline CDR1 is LGHDT and CDR2 YNNKEL (reference sequence). V was pared by 3 bases and J by 13 bases, with 16 bases between. This CDR3 contains 13 residues. The CDR3: CASSQNQGSPQHF. The DNA of the CDR3 is TGTGCCAGCAGCCAGAACCAGGGTTCGCCTCAGCATTTT.

The gene calls are TRBV5-8 and TRBJ2-7; 14 positions match TRBD2. The CDR3 spans 17 residues. Trimming took 1 base from V and 6 from J; bases not matched to a gene: 9. CDR1 is SGHTS, CDR2 YDEGEE, per germline. CDR3: CASSLYMTSGGAVEQYF. Here the CDR3 DNA reads TGTGCCAGCAGCTTGTATATGACTAGCGGGGGGGCCGTCGAGCAGTACTTC. Full variable domain (remainder filled in from reference TRBV5-8 and TRBJ2-7): EAGVTQSPTHLIKTRGQQATLRCSPISGHTSVYWYQQALGLGLQFLLWYDEGEERNRGNFPPRFSGRQFPNYSSELNVNALELEDSALYLCASSLYMTSGGAVEQYFGPGTRLTVT.

The rearrangement links TRBV7-8 to TRBJ2-7, with a possible D match to TRBD2 (5 bases). The CDR3 is 15 amino acids. Germline values: CDR1 SGHVS, CDR2 FQNEAQ. The V gene lost 5 bases and the J gene lost 3 bases, with 17 bases spanning the gap. DNA of the CDR3: TGTGCCAGCAGCCCCTTCGACGGGAACTTCTACGAGCAGTACTTC. Encoded protein: CASSPFDGNFYEQYF. Complete variable domain (other parts from reference TRBV7-8 and TRBJ2-7): GAGVSQSPRYKVAKRGQDVALRCDPISGHVSLFWYQQALGQGPEFLTYFQNEAQLDKSGLPSDRFFAERPEGSVSTLKIQRTQQEDSAVYLCASSPFDGNFYEQYFGPGTRLTVT.

The V and J genes are TRBV19 and TRBJ1-5; possibly TRBD1 for D (5 bases). Germline lookup yields CDR1 LNHDA and CDR2 SQIVND (reference sequence). The CDR3 sequence is 15 residues long. V dropped 3 bases and J dropped 2 bases, with 11 bases sitting between them. CDR3 region: CASSMSGGGNQPQHF. CDR3 nucleotides: TGTGCCAGTAGTATGTCGGGGGGAGGCAATCAGCCCCAGCATTTT. The full variable domain, completed using reference TRBV19 and TRBJ1-5, is DGGITQSPKYLFRKEGQNVTLSCEQNLNHDAMYWYRQDPGQGLRLIYYSQIVNDFQKGDIAEGYSVSREKKESFPLTVTSAQKNPTAFYLCASSMSGGGNQPQHFGDGTRLSIL.

The chain couples TRBV7-2 to TRBJ2-3; possibly TRBD2 for D (6 bases). V was shortened by 5 bases and J by 3 bases, with 12 bases between the two germline ends. This CDR3 is built from 14 residues. Germline V gene sequence: CDR1 SGHTA, CDR2 FQGNSA. CDR3 in DNA: TGTGCCAGCAGCCGGACTACGTTAACAGATACGCAGTATTTT. Amino acid sequence: CASSRTTLTDTQYF.

The chain couples TRBV24-1 to TRBJ2-1; D is perhaps TRBD1 (5 bases). The V gene lost 5 bases and the J gene lost 8 bases, with 18 bases spanning the gap. Germline V gene lookup returns CDR1 KGHDR and CDR2 SFDVKD. The CDR3 extends over 15 amino acids. The CDR3 DNA sequence: TGTGCCACCAGTGTCCAGGGATTATATGGGGATGAGCAGTTCTTC. Its translation is CATSVQGLYGDEQFF.

CDR3 residues: CASSEWGPTYEQYF. The DNA of the CDR3 is TGTGCCAGCAGTGAATGGGGTCCTACCTACGAGCAGTACTTC. The chain carries TRBV6-1 and TRBJ2-7; D not certain. The CDR3 length is 14 residues. Germline CDR1 and CDR2: MNHNS and SASEGT. The V end lost 2 bases, the J end lost 2 bases, and 10 bases lay between the germline ends.

This chain joins TRBV2 and TRBJ2-2, with D tentatively TRBD2 (6 bases). This CDR3 region has 14 residues. Trimming removed 2 bases at V and 4 bases at J, with 8 bases between. Germline V gene lookup returns CDR1 SNHLY and CDR2 FYNNEI. CDR3 in DNA: TGTGCCAGCAGTGAAATGCGGGGCACCGGGGAGCTGTTTTTT. Amino acid sequence: CASSEMRGTGELFF.